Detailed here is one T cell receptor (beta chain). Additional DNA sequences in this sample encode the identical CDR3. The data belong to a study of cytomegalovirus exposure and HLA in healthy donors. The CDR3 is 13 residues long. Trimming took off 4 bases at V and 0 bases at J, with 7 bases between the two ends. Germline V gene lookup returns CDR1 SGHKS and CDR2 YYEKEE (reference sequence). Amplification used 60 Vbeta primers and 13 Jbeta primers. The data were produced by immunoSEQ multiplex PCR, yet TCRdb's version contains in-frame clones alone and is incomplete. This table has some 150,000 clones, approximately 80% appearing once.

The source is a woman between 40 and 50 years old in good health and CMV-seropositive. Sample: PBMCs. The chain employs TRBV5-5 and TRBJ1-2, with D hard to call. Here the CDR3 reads CASSGTANYGYTF. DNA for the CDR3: TGTGCCAGCAGCGGAACAGCTAACTATGGCTACACCTTC.